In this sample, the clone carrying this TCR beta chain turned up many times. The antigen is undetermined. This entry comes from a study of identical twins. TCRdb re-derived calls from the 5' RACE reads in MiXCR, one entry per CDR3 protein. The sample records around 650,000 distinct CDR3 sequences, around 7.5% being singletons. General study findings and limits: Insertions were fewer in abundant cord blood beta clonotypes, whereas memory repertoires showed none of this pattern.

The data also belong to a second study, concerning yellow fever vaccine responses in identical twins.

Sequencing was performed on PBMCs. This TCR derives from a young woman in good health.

The CDR3 region is CATSSSEADTQYF. In DNA, the CDR3 is TGTGCCACCAGCAGTTCTGAAGCAGATACGCAGTATTTT. The chain joins TRBV15 to TRBJ2-3; the D is unclear. Trimming stripped 3 bases from V and 4 bases from J, with 8 bases between. The CDR3 has 13 amino acids. The V gene's germline CDR1 is LNHNV and CDR2 YYDKDF (reference sequence).